These 2 T cell receptor beta chains came from one sample sequenced in a study of OX40 agonist ivuxolimab in advanced cancers. The repertoire was sequenced with immunoSEQ multiplex PCR; TCRdb's copy has only in-frame clones and lacks some. The sample holds roughly 17,000 clones, about two thirds seen once. The material was CD4+ or CD8+ T cells sorted from blood, obtained in a trial of the OX40 agonist ivuxolimab. The receptors come from an adult with an advanced solid tumor such as melanoma, head and neck, liver or kidney cancer.

V and J are TRBV7-9 and TRBJ2-1, with 7 bases lining up with TRBD1. Germline V lookup: CDR1 SEHNR, CDR2 FQNEAQ (reference sequence). The CDR3 is 16 residues long. The J segment lost 9 bases and the V segment lost 4 bases, leaving 15 bases of the junction unmatched. Here the CDR3 DNA reads TGTGCCAGCAGCTCGCCGACAGACAGGGTATCGGGTGAGCAGTTCTTC. It specifies CASSSPTDRVSGEQFF.

This clone was seen only a few times. This sequence joins TRBV27 and TRBJ2-7; TRBD2 aligns across 15 bases. The junction had 14 bases not matched to a gene; V was cut back by 7 bases and J by 1 base. This CDR3 spans 19 amino acids. The germline gives CDR1 MNHEY, CDR2 SMNVEV (reference sequence). The CDR3 bases are TGTGCCAGCACCGGTGTAAGCGGGACTAGCGGGAGGCATTCCTACGAGCAGTACTTC. It codes for CASTGVSGTSGRHSYEQYF.